The clone carrying this T cell receptor beta chain came up a few times. As yet, its antigen is unknown. These data are taken from a study of CD4+ T cells in melanoma. Whole-study findings and limits: Neoantigen-specific CD4+ T cells in melanoma reportedly had diverse differentiation states. A reported correlation linked neoantigen-specific CD4+ T cells to CD8+, macrophage and B cell function.

Method: immunoSEQ multiplex PCR; TCRdb's copy keeps in-frame clones and lacks some. Here the sample spans approximately 6,900 clones, over 65% being singletons. The specimen was cells from a culture (not recorded whether cultured in vitro). The sequence came from a human donor with melanoma.

The CDR3 here is CASSDGTSGGAEEQFF. CDR3 nucleotide sequence: TGTGCCAGCAGCGATGGGACTAGCGGGGGGGCCGAAGAGCAGTTCTTC. This chain links TRBV7-2 with TRBJ2-1; 16 bases are shared with TRBD2. V lost 5 bases, J lost 10 bases, and 8 bases stayed unmatched. Germline CDR1 SGHTA, CDR2 FQGNSA. The CDR3 length is 16 residues.